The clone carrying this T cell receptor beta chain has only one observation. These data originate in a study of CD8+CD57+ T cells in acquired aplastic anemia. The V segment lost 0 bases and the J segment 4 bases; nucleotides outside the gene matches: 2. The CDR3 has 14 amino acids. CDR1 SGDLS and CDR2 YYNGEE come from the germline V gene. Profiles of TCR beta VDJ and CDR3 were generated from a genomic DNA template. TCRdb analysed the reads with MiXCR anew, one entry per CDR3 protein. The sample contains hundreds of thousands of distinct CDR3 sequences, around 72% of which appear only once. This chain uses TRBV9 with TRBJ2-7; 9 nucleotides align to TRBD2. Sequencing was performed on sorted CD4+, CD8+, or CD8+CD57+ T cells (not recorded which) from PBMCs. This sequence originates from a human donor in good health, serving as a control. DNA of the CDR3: TGTGCCAGCAGCGTAGGCGGGGGGGCGTACGAGCAGTACTTC. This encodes CASSVGGGAYEQYF.